The clone carrying this T cell receptor (beta chain) was counted a single time. The antigen is not known. This record belongs to a study of cytomegalovirus exposure and HLA in healthy donors. General study findings and limits: Near-uniform donor sequencing depth was presumed by presence/absence analyses.

Primers for the PCR totalled 60 Vbeta and 13 Jbeta. The table came from immunoSEQ multiplex PCR; TCRdb's copy has only in-frame clones and leaves some out. The table lists about 190,000 clones, about 69% of them singletons. Germline CDR1 is SGHTA and CDR2 is FQGNSA. The length of the CDR3 is 14 residues. V dropped 5 bases and J dropped 4; count of bases not matched to a gene: 6. The sequenced material came from PBMCs. The chain carries TRBV7-2 and TRBJ2-7, with TRBD2 matching over 9 bases. This clonotype was sampled from a man aged 25-45 years in good health and CMV-seropositive. The CDR3 spells CASSLLAGWYEQYF. Written as DNA, the CDR3 is TGTGCCAGCAGCCTCCTAGCGGGGTGGTACGAGCAGTACTTC.